This TCR beta chain came from a study of CD8 T cell repertoires and HIV-1 epitope variants. The overall study: The baseline condition was 1M T cells left uncultured.

Only one count was recorded for this clone. Its antigen is not known. TCR beta CDR3 was sequenced at survey depth on immunoSEQ. The repertoire was sequenced with immunoSEQ multiplex PCR; TCRdb's copy has only in-frame clones and lacks some. The data show about 4,900 clones, over 50% seen once. The receptor was derived from a male donor with HIV. The specimen sequenced was cultured CD8+ T cells derived from PBMCs.

The CDR3 protein is CASSPSGQSLNYGYTF. The CDR3 region has the DNA TGTGCCAGCTCACCTTCAGGACAGTCACTTAACTATGGCTACACCTTC. This chain joins TRBV18 and TRBJ1-2, with D maybe TRBD1 (6 bases). CDR3 length: 16 amino acids. Deletions cut 3 bases from V and 1 base from J, with 15 bases between. From germline, CDR1 is KGHSH and CDR2 LQKENI.